This T cell receptor beta chain came from a study of tissue T cells after allogeneic stem cell transplantation. Study-wide points: The patient cohort was small and clinically heterogeneous, with limited sampling depth. TCR repertoires tracked anatomic similarity, regardless of disease or transplant status.

This clone was picked up one time. Its antigen is not known. Germline and genes: mouse. Sequencing ends 1 residue short of the CDR3 end; the germline J gene provides the rest. The CDR3 is made up of 14 amino acids. CDR1 and CDR2 (germline): KGHPV, FQNQEV (reference sequence). J gave up 2 bases and V 6 bases, and 4 bases lay outside the gene matches. The time point was: mouse harvest day 7 after allogeneic transplant. The graft held 10^6 splenic CD5+ T cells and 10^7 T-cell-depleted bone marrow cells. The data were produced by immunoSEQ multiplex PCR, yet TCRdb's version contains in-frame clones alone and is incomplete. The table records several thousand clones, 45% of them present only once.

Source material: gut tissue. The chain combines TRBV26 with TRBJ2-3; 8 bases are a match to TRBD1. This sequence was found in a female BALB/c mouse given C57BL/6 T cells with graft-versus-host disease after an allogeneic hematopoietic cell transplant. CDR3 in amino acids: CASRLGQAAETLYF. The sequenced part of the CDR3 DNA is TGTGCCAGCAGGTTGGGACAGGCTGCAGAAACGCTGTAT.